A single sample gave rise to the 27 T cell receptor beta chains below, sequenced in a study of blood T cell repertoires in COVID-19. Assay: immunoSEQ multiplex PCR; the TCRdb copy retains only in-frame clones and omits some. The table lists tens of thousands of clones, approximately 78% of them singletons. The sequenced material came from peripheral blood. These receptors were collected from a human donor in a cohort sampled during active COVID-19.

The J gene is TRBJ2-4, the V gene TRBV14, with TRBD2 as a possible D gene (6 bases). V lost 3 bases, J lost 0 bases, and 6 bases lay in between. This CDR3 has 14 residues. Germline V gene lookup returns CDR1 SGHDN and CDR2 FVKESK. The CDR3 region is CASSQGLAKNIQYF. The DNA of the CDR3 is TGTGCCAGCAGCCAGGGACTAGCCAAAAACATTCAGTACTTC.

This chain joins TRBV6-1 and TRBJ2-7; TRBD1 is a possible D gene (5 bases). Trimming removed 2 bases from V and 5 bases from J, with 13 bases in between. Germline assignment: CDR1 MNHNS and CDR2 SASEGT. The CDR3 loop spans 14 amino acids. CDR3 protein: CASSEWGRVNEQYV. DNA for the CDR3: TGTGCCAGCAGTGAATGGGGCAGGGTAAACGAGCAGTACGTC.

The chain links TRBV30 to TRBJ2-5; D is uncertain. The CDR3 covers 11 residues. Germline CDR1 is GTSNPN and CDR2 is SVGIG (reference sequence). V was shortened by 0 bases and J by 5 bases, with 4 bases between the two germline ends. The CDR3 here is CAWSVLETQYF. Written as DNA, the CDR3 is TGTGCCTGGAGTGTACTTGAGACCCAGTACTTC.

This chain joins TRBV14 and TRBJ1-2; 11 nucleotides align to TRBD1. CDR3 length equals 16 residues. The V gene's germline CDR1 is SGHDN and CDR2 FVKESK. Trimming took 1 base from V and 5 from J; bases not matched to a gene: 6. For the CDR3, the DNA is TGTGCCAGCAGCCAAGCCTCTCGGGACAGGGGGTATGGCTACACCTTC. This gives the protein CASSQASRDRGYGYTF.

This clone was found a few times. The chain joins TRBV7-8 to TRBJ1-1; D remains unclear. Germline values: CDR1 SGHVS, CDR2 FQNEAQ. This CDR3 contains 14 residues. V was pared by 1 base and J by 1 base, with 7 bases between. The CDR3 DNA follows: TGTGCCAGCAGCTTAGTGCGGGGGAACACTGAAGCTTTCTTT. Amino acid sequence: CASSLVRGNTEAFF.

V usage is TRBV19 and J usage is TRBJ1-2; 9 nucleotides match TRBD1. This CDR3 has 17 residues. The germline V gene has CDR1 LNHDA and CDR2 SQIVND (reference sequence). J was trimmed by 5 bases and V by 7 bases; bases with no gene match: 17. The CDR3 reads CASNKGQGIKTSYGYTF. DNA of the CDR3: TGTGCCAGTAATAAGGGACAGGGAATCAAAACCTCATATGGCTACACCTTC.

The chain combines TRBV3-1 (or the pseudogene TRBV3-2) with TRBJ1-1; perhaps TRBD1 as D (6 bases). Between the trimmed V and J ends, which lost 4 bases and 3 bases, there was a span of 12 bases. CDR1 is LGHDT, CDR2 YNNKEL, per germline (reference sequence). The CDR3 extends over 14 amino acids. Here the CDR3 reads CASSPTGLHTEAFF. The DNA of the CDR3 is TGTGCCAGCAGCCCCACAGGGTTACACACTGAAGCTTTCTTT.

This chain connects TRBV27 to TRBJ2-5; TRBD2 is a possible D gene (5 bases). Germline V CDR1 and CDR2: MNHEY, SMNVEV (reference sequence). Trimming removed 7 bases from V and 4 bases from J, with 16 bases in between. CDR3 size: 14 residues. The CDR3 coding sequence is TGTGCCAGCACCCGCGGAGGAAAATCAGAGACCCAGTACTTC. Protein product: CASTRGGKSETQYF.

The chain combines TRBV5-5 with TRBJ2-6; TRBD2 is a possible D gene (6 bases). This CDR3 region has 16 residues. The ends were cut back, 5 bases at V and 6 bases at J, with 18 bases in the middle. The germline V gene has CDR1 SGHKS and CDR2 YYEKEE (reference sequence). In DNA form, the CDR3 reads TGTGCCAGCAGTGAGGCAGCCCGACTAGTGGCCAACGTCCTGACTTTC. Translated, it gives CASSEAARLVANVLTF.

The chain employs TRBV18 and TRBJ2-5; D is possibly TRBD1 (6 bases). V was clipped by 6 bases and J by 5 bases, with 13 bases between them. The CDR3 is 13 residues long. Germline V CDR1 and CDR2: KGHSH, LQKENI. CDR3 DNA sequence: TGTGCCAGCTCGCAGGGGCTGTCGGAGACCCAGTACTTC. As protein: CASSQGLSETQYF. The whole variable domain, filled in from reference TRBV18 and TRBJ2-5, reads NAGVMQNPRHLVRRRGQEARLRCSPMKGHSHVYWYRQLPEEGLKFMVYLQKENIIDESGMPKERFSAEFPKEGPSILRIQQVVRGDSAAYFCASSQGLSETQYFGPGTRLLVL.

This clone has just a few counts. The chain employs TRBV5-4 and TRBJ2-5; 8 nucleotides align to TRBD2. The germline CDR1 and CDR2 sequences are SGHNT and YYREEE (reference sequence). The trim removed 2 bases at V and 5 bases at J, leaving 8 bases unmatched. The CDR3 is made up of 15 amino acids. CDR3 amino acids: CASSFDRGGLETQYF. CDR3 coding DNA: TGTGCCAGCAGCTTTGACCGGGGGGGCCTGGAGACCCAGTACTTC.

The rearrangement joins TRBV30 to TRBJ2-7; no reliable D call. CDR1 is GTSNPN and CDR2 is SVGIG in the germline V gene (reference sequence). Trimming took off 3 bases at V and 5 bases at J, with 11 bases between the two ends. This CDR3 region has 12 residues. The CDR3 region is CAWRPDADEQYF. The CDR3 nucleotides are TGTGCCTGGAGACCCGACGCGGACGAGCAGTACTTC.

The chain has TRBV14 and TRBJ2-2; 8 nucleotides line up with TRBD1. V lost 6 bases and J lost 3; bases outside the gene matches: 9. Germline CDR1 SGHDN, CDR2 FVKESK. CDR3 length equals 16 residues. This CDR3 reads CASSLKDRAYTGELFF. DNA of the CDR3: TGTGCCAGCAGTCTAAAGGACAGGGCCTACACCGGGGAGCTGTTTTTT.

The J gene is TRBJ1-6, the V gene TRBV5-4; D possibly corresponds to TRBD1 (6 bases). Germline-derived CDR1 and CDR2 are SGHNT and YYREEE (reference sequence). V lost 7 bases and J lost 0, with 20 bases in between. The CDR3 has 18 residues. CDR3 coding DNA: TGTGCCAGCCACAGAGGGGGGGGCGGGAGCTCCTATAATTCACCCCTCCACTTT. Translation gives CASHRGGGGSSYNSPLHF.

This chain joins TRBV11-2 and TRBJ2-2, with TRBD2 matching 13 bases. Germline assignment: CDR1 SGHAT and CDR2 FQNNGV. The V segment lost 1 base and the J segment 13 bases; nucleotides outside the gene matches: 6. The CDR3 sequence is 15 residues long. The CDR3 spells CASSLVRLAGGVLFF. The DNA of the CDR3 is TGTGCCAGCAGCTTAGTTCGACTAGCGGGGGGTGTGCTGTTTTTT.

The V call is TRBV5-6, the J call TRBJ2-5, with D perhaps TRBD1 (6 bases). The CDR3 covers 15 residues. Germline V gene data show CDR1 as SGHDT and CDR2 as YYEEEE. V gave up 3 bases and J gave up 0 bases, with 12 bases separating them. In nucleotides, the CDR3 is TGTGCCAGCAGCTCGGACAGAGCCTACCAAGAGACCCAGTACTTC. It is translated as CASSSDRAYQETQYF. Combining the CDR3 with reference TRBV5-6 and TRBJ2-5 gives the whole variable domain DAGVTQSPTHLIKTRGQQVTLRCSPKSGHDTVSWYQQALGQGPQFIFQYYEEEERQRGNFPDRFSGHQFPNYSSELNVNALLLGDSALYLCASSSDRAYQETQYFGPGTRLLVL.

The J gene is TRBJ1-6, the V gene TRBV5-1; TRBD1 is a possible D gene (6 bases). Germline-derived CDR1 and CDR2 are SGHRS and YFSETQ. The germline V and J ends were trimmed by 0 bases and 7 bases, with 11 bases remaining between them. This CDR3 has 15 amino acids. The DNA for the CDR3 is TGCGCCAGCAGCTTGGGACAGGCGGACAATTCACCCCTCCACTTT. Translation: CASSLGQADNSPLHF.

The chain recombines TRBV11-2 with TRBJ2-5, with 9 bases matching TRBD2. Per germline, CDR1 SGHAT and CDR2 FQNNGV. This CDR3 has 18 residues. Trimming removed 4 bases from V and 3 bases from J; junction bases left unmatched: 15. In DNA form, the CDR3 reads TGTGCCAGCAGCTCTGGGGGGGGCCGACTAGCGGAGGAAGAGACCCAGTACTTC. It is translated as CASSSGGGRLAEEETQYF.

A few counts support this clone. This rearrangement joins TRBV6-5 to TRBJ2-5; the match to TRBD2 covers 10 bases. This CDR3 is 15 amino acids long. CDR1 is MNHEY, CDR2 SVGAGI, per germline. The junction had 9 bases not matched to a gene; V was cut back by 6 bases and J by 5 bases. This CDR3 reads CASRTGTSVGETQYF. The CDR3 DNA follows: TGTGCCAGCAGGACCGGGACTAGCGTGGGGGAGACCCAGTACTTC.

J is TRBJ1-1 and V is TRBV29-1; D is perhaps TRBD1 (6 bases). From germline, CDR1 is SQVTM and CDR2 ANQGSEA. The V end lost 2 bases, the J end lost 5 bases, and 15 bases lay between the germline ends. The CDR3 sequence is 14 residues long. The CDR3 DNA reads TGCAGCGTTGAAAGGGGCAGGGGTACGACTGAAGCTTTCTTT. Protein: CSVERGRGTTEAFF.

The chain joins TRBV7-9 to TRBJ1-2, with D unresolved. Germline-derived CDR1 and CDR2 are SEHNR and FQNEAQ (reference sequence). CDR3 size: 11 residues. V was cut by 8 bases and J by 0 bases, with 4 bases left in between. CDR3 sequence reads: CASATNYGYTF. DNA for the CDR3: TGTGCCAGCGCTACTAACTATGGCTACACCTTC. Combining the CDR3 with reference TRBV7-9 and TRBJ1-2 gives the whole variable domain DTGVSQNPRHKITKRGQNVTFRCDPISEHNRLYWYRQTLGQGPEFLTYFQNEAQLEKSRLLSDRFSAERPKGSFSTLEIQRTEQGDSAMYLCASATNYGYTFGSGTRLTVV.

The rearrangement uses TRBV19 and TRBJ1-2, with TRBD1 identical over 7 bases. From germline, CDR1 is LNHDA and CDR2 SQIVND (reference sequence). Trimming at V came to 7 bases and at J to 8 bases, leaving 10 bases not matched to a gene. The CDR3 spans 13 residues. The CDR3 DNA follows: TGTGCCAGTACCTTGACAGGGACCGGGGGCTACACCTTC. Translating gives CASTLTGTGGYTF. Together with reference TRBV19 and TRBJ1-2, the CDR3 gives the full variable domain: DGGITQSPKYLFRKEGQNVTLSCEQNLNHDAMYWYRQDPGQGLRLIYYSQIVNDFQKGDIAEGYSVSREKKESFPLTVTSAQKNPTAFYLCASTLTGTGGYTFGSGTRLTVV.

The rearrangement joins TRBV7-9 to TRBJ2-7, with 8 bases that match TRBD1. There are 12 residues in the CDR3. V was clipped by 3 bases and J by 7 bases; unmatched bases: 2. The germline V gene encodes CDR1 SEHNR and CDR2 FQNEAQ (reference sequence). The CDR3 DNA follows: TGTGCCAGCAGCTTGGGACAGGAGGAGCAGTACTTC. Amino acids: CASSLGQEEQYF. The full variable domain, rest sourced from reference TRBV7-9 and TRBJ2-7, is DTGVSQNPRHKITKRGQNVTFRCDPISEHNRLYWYRQTLGQGPEFLTYFQNEAQLEKSRLLSDRFSAERPKGSFSTLEIQRTEQGDSAMYLCASSLGQEEQYFGPGTRLTVT.

The genes are TRBV4-2 and TRBJ2-3, with D unresolved. CDR1 and CDR2 from the germline V gene are LGHNA and YNFKEQ. The CDR3 covers 16 residues. V shed 3 bases and J shed 4 bases, with 17 bases lying between them. Here the CDR3 reads CASSQSRRGVADTQYF. DNA of the CDR3: TGTGCCAGCAGCCAGAGCCGCAGAGGTGTCGCAGATACGCAGTATTTT.

This sequence joins TRBV5-4 and TRBJ1-2; D is perhaps TRBD1 (6 bases). The CDR3 has 15 amino acids. Germline values: CDR1 SGHNT, CDR2 YYREEE (reference sequence). The V end lost 1 base, the J end lost 4 bases, and 14 bases lay between the germline ends. The chain's CDR3 is CASSLIGQQSYGYTF. The CDR3 nucleotides read TGTGCCAGCAGCTTGATAGGACAGCAGAGCTATGGCTACACCTTC.

The chain combines TRBV4-1 with TRBJ1-2; D unclear. The CDR3 length is 13 residues. Germline V CDR1 and CDR2: MGHRA, YSYEKL. V lost 0 bases, J lost 5 bases, and 7 bases lay in between. The CDR3 DNA is TGCGCCAGCAGCCAAGAGACTGGATATGGCTACACCTTC. It translates to CASSQETGYGYTF.

The V and J genes are TRBV6-5 and TRBJ1-1, with D tentatively TRBD1 (5 bases). In germline, CDR1 is MNHEY, CDR2 SVGAGI. The CDR3 is 13 residues long. The V end was cut by 6 bases, the J end by 0 bases, with 8 bases between. In DNA form, the CDR3 reads TGTGCCAGCAGCTCGACAGTGAACACTGAAGCTTTCTTT. This translates into CASSSTVNTEAFF.